Listed here are 12 T cell receptor beta chains from one sample, sequenced in a study of blood T cell repertoires in COVID-19. Profiling relied on immunoSEQ multiplex PCR, and the TCRdb table lists in-frame clones only, not all of them. The sample consists of 150,000 to 200,000 clones, about 88% of them appearing once. Material for sequencing was peripheral blood. The receptors derive from a man in his forties or fifties with active or convalescent COVID-19.

The chain is built from TRBV5-1 and TRBJ1-2; possibly TRBD1 for D (6 bases). V lost 0 bases, J lost 8 bases, and 14 bases lay in between. Germline CDR1 reads SGHRS; CDR2 reads YFSETQ. This CDR3 is built from 14 residues. CDR3: CASSLGTEEAGYTF. The CDR3 nucleotides read TGCGCCAGCAGCTTGGGGACAGAGGAGGCCGGCTACACCTTC.

The V and J genes are TRBV18 and TRBJ1-4; D not resolved. The CDR3 spans 16 residues. Germline CDR1 and CDR2: KGHSH and LQKENI. V was shortened by 1 base and J by 7 bases, with 16 bases between the two germline ends. The CDR3 DNA is TGTGCCAGCTCACCACAGCGGACGGTTTATTCTGAAAAACTGTTTTTT. This translates into CASSPQRTVYSEKLFF. The full variable domain, in which reference TRBV18 and TRBJ1-4 provide the parts outside the CDR3, is NAGVMQNPRHLVRRRGQEARLRCSPMKGHSHVYWYRQLPEEGLKFMVYLQKENIIDESGMPKERFSAEFPKEGPSILRIQQVVRGDSAAYFCASSPQRTVYSEKLFFGSGTQLSVL.

This chain links TRBV7-2 with TRBJ2-7, with 11 bases fitting TRBD2. V lost 5 bases, J lost 0 bases, and 3 bases stayed unmatched. Germline V gene lookup returns CDR1 SGHTA and CDR2 FQGNSA. The CDR3 is made up of 15 amino acids. DNA for the CDR3: TGTGCCAGCAGCCCGGGACTAGCGGTCTCCTACGAGCAGTACTTC. Protein: CASSPGLAVSYEQYF.

The chain joins TRBV25-1 to TRBJ2-3; 8 bases are a match to TRBD2. The CDR3 is 16 amino acids. Germline loops: CDR1 MGHDK, CDR2 SYGVNS. V lost 4 bases, J lost 1 base, and 7 bases stayed unmatched. CDR3 loop: CASSAGGARRTDTQYF. DNA for the CDR3: TGTGCCAGCAGTGCGGGAGGGGCACGGCGCACAGATACGCAGTATTTT. Full variable domain (outside the CDR3, taken from reference TRBV25-1 and TRBJ2-3): EADIYQTPRYLVIGTGKKITLECSQTMGHDKMYWYQQDPGMELHLIHYSYGVNSTEKGDLSSESTVSRIRTEHFPLTLESARPSHTSQYLCASSAGGARRTDTQYFGPGTRLTVL.

The V call is TRBV5-6, the J call TRBJ1-4; a possible D gene is TRBD1 (5 bases). Per the germline V gene, CDR1 is SGHDT and CDR2 is YYEEEE. The CDR3 is made up of 13 amino acids. V was cut by 4 bases and J by 14 bases, with 18 bases left in between. CDR3 sequence: CASSPFGGGILFF. CDR3 in DNA: TGTGCCAGCAGCCCCTTCGGGGGGGGGATCCTGTTTTTT.

The chain links TRBV16 to TRBJ2-1, with D uncertain. Germline V gene sequence: CDR1 KGHSY, CDR2 FQNENV. The CDR3 covers 15 residues. V was pared by 4 bases and J by 3 bases, with 13 bases between. The CDR3 spells CASSPTRGSYNEQFF. The CDR3 DNA follows: TGTGCCAGCAGCCCTACTCGCGGCAGCTACAATGAGCAGTTCTTC. The full variable domain, rest sourced from reference TRBV16 and TRBJ2-1, is GEEVAQTPKHLVRGEGQKAKLYCAPIKGHSYVFWYQQVLKNEFKFLISFQNENVFDETGMPKERFSAKCLPNSPCSLEIQATKLEDSAVYFCASSPTRGSYNEQFFGPGTRLTVL.

The chain combines TRBV14 with TRBJ1-1; D gene uncertain. This CDR3 is built from 15 residues. The V gene's germline CDR1 is SGHDN and CDR2 FVKESK. V was shortened by 4 bases and J by 3 bases, with 15 bases between the two germline ends. The CDR3 DNA sequence: TGTGCCAGCAGCCTTAGAACGGGTTATTACACTGAAGCTTTCTTT. Its protein is CASSLRTGYYTEAFF.

The genes are TRBV5-1 and TRBJ2-3, with a tentative D call TRBD2 (5 bases). Trimming shortened V by 1 base and J by 4 bases, and 13 bases separated the two germline ends. Per the germline V gene, CDR1 is SGHRS and CDR2 is YFSETQ. This CDR3 spans 15 amino acids. CDR3 region: CASSLRGMVSDTQYF. CDR3 nucleotides: TGCGCCAGCAGCTTGAGAGGGATGGTTTCAGATACGCAGTATTTT.

This rearrangement joins TRBV11-3 to TRBJ2-1; 9 bases fit TRBD1. With V trimmed by 5 bases and J by 9 bases, 14 bases remained unmatched. CDR3 length: 16 residues. CDR1 and CDR2 from the germline V gene are SGHNT and YENEEA. The CDR3 reads CASSPGGGTGWGEQFF. The CDR3 nucleotides read TGTGCCAGCAGCCCTGGAGGGGGGACAGGGTGGGGTGAGCAGTTCTTC.

This clone came up a few times. This sequence joins TRBV11-3 and TRBJ1-1; 9 bases align to TRBD1. V dropped 5 bases and J dropped 4; count of bases not matched to a gene: 5. Germline V gene data show CDR1 as SGHNT and CDR2 as YENEEA. The CDR3 is made up of 14 amino acids. The CDR3 protein is CASSPTGGITEAFF. CDR3 nucleotides: TGTGCCAGCAGCCCAACAGGGGGCATCACTGAAGCTTTCTTT.

V gene TRBV5-1 combines with J gene TRBJ1-1; D is possibly TRBD1 (5 bases). CDR3 length: 14 residues. Per the germline V gene, CDR1 is SGHRS and CDR2 is YFSETQ. V was shortened by 1 base and J by 6 bases, with 13 bases between the two germline ends. The CDR3 bases are TGCGCCAGCAGCTTGCAGGGTTCCCATGCTGAAGCTTTCTTT. As protein: CASSLQGSHAEAFF.

V usage is TRBV18 and J usage is TRBJ2-3; 7 bases align to TRBD1. V shed 2 bases and J 4 bases; nucleotides not matched to a gene: 3. The CDR3 extends over 14 amino acids. Germline values: CDR1 KGHSH, CDR2 LQKENI. CDR3 DNA sequence: TGTGCCAGCTCACCAACAGGGGTGGCAGATACGCAGTATTTT. This encodes CASSPTGVADTQYF.